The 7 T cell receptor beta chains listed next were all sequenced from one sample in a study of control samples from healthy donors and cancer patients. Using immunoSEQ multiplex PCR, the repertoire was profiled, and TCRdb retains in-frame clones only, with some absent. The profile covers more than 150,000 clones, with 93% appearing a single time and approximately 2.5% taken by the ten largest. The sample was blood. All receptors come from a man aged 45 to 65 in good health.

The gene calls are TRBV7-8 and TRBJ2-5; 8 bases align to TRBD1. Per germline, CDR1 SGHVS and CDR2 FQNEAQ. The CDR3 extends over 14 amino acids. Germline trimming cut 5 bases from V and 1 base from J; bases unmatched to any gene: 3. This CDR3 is CASSAGQAQETQYF. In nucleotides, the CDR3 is TGTGCCAGCAGCGCGGGACAGGCCCAAGAGACCCAGTACTTC.

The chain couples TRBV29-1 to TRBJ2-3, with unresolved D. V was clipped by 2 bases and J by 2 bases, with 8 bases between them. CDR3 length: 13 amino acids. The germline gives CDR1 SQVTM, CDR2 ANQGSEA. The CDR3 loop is CSVESYSTDTQYF. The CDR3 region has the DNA TGCAGCGTTGAAAGTTACTCCACAGATACGCAGTATTTT.

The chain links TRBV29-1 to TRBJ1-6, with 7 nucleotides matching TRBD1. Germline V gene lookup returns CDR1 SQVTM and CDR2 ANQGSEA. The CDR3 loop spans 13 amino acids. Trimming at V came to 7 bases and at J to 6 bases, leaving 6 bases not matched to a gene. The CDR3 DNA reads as TGCAGCGCCTCGACAGGGAGTAATTCACCCCTCCACTTT. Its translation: CSASTGSNSPLHF.

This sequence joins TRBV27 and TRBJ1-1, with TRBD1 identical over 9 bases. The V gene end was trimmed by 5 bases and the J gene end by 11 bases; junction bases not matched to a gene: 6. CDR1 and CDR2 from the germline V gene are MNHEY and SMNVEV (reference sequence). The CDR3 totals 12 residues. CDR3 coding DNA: TGTGCCAGCAGTAGACTACAGGGGGCGGCTTTCTTT. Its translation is CASSRLQGAAFF.

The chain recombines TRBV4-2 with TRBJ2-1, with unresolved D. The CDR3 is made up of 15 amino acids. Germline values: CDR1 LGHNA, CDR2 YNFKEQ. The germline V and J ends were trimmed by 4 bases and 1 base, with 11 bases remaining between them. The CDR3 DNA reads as TGTGCCAGCAGCCCCGAAGGAGCGTCCTACAATGAGCAGTTCTTC. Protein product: CASSPEGASYNEQFF.

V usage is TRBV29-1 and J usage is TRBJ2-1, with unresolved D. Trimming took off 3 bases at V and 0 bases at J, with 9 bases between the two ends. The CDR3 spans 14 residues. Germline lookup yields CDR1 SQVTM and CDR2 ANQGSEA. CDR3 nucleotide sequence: TGCAGCGTTGAGGTCCTCGGCTCCTACAATGAGCAGTTCTTC. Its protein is CSVEVLGSYNEQFF.

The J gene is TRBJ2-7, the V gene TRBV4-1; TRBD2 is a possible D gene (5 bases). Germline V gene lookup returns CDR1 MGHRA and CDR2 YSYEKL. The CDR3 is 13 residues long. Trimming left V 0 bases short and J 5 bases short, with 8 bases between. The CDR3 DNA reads TGCGCCAGCAGCCAAGAGTGGGGAGACGAGCAGTACTTC. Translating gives CASSQEWGDEQYF.